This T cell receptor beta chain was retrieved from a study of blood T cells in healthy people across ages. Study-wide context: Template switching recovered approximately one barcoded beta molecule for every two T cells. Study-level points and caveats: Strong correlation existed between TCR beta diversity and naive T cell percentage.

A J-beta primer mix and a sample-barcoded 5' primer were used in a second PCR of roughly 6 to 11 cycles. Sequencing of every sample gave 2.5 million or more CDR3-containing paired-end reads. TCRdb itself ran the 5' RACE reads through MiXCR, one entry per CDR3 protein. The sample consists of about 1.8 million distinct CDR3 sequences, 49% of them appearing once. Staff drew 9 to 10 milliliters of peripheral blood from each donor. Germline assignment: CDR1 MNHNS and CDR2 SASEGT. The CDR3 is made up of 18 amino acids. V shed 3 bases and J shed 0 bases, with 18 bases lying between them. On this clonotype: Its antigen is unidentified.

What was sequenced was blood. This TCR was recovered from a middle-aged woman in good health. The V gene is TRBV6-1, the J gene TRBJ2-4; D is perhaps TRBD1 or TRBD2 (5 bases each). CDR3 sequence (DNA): TGTGCCAGCAGTGAGGCGGTGGGGACGGTGATAGCCAAAAACATTCAGTACTTC. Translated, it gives CASSEAVGTVIAKNIQYF.